These 2 T cell receptor beta chains share one sample of origin, sequenced in a study of beta chain features in type 1 diabetes (dated by TCRdb to 2017 to 2018). The protocol used for the library was the immunoSEQ multiplex PCR assay. All of the isolated RNA was reverse transcribed with the High Capacity cDNA Reverse Transcription Kit, so expressed TCRB transcripts were sequenced. Held by TCRdb, this immuneACCESS table contains in-frame sequences only and omits some clones. Under half of the omission traces to an unresolved V gene where checked; the cause of the rest is unknown. In this sample the table shows about 320,000 clones, about 14% of which occur a single time. The ten largest clonotypes hold 5.5% to 7.5% of the sample. The sequenced sample consisted of central memory CD4+ T cells from blood. All receptors derive from a man under 40 in good health.

This clone turned up a few times. The rearrangement joins TRBV15 to TRBJ2-3, with TRBD2 matching 14 bases. In germline, CDR1 is LNHNV, CDR2 YYDKDF (reference sequence). The CDR3 totals 16 residues. Trimming cost V 4 bases and J 2 bases; bases outside gene matches: 2. The CDR3 loop is CATSKGLAGDTDTQYF. CDR3 sequence (DNA): TGTGCCACCAGCAAGGGACTAGCGGGAGACACAGATACGCAGTATTTT.

The table lists this clone with a few counts. The chain carries TRBV2 and TRBJ2-5, with TRBD2 matching over 8 bases. Germline V gives CDR1 SNHLY, CDR2 FYNNEI. V shed 2 bases and J 8 bases; nucleotides not matched to a gene: 13. The CDR3 is made up of 16 amino acids. The CDR3 sequence: CASSESAGGPIGTQYF. Written as DNA, the CDR3 is TGTGCCAGCAGTGAATCTGCGGGGGGTCCTATTGGAACCCAGTACTTC.